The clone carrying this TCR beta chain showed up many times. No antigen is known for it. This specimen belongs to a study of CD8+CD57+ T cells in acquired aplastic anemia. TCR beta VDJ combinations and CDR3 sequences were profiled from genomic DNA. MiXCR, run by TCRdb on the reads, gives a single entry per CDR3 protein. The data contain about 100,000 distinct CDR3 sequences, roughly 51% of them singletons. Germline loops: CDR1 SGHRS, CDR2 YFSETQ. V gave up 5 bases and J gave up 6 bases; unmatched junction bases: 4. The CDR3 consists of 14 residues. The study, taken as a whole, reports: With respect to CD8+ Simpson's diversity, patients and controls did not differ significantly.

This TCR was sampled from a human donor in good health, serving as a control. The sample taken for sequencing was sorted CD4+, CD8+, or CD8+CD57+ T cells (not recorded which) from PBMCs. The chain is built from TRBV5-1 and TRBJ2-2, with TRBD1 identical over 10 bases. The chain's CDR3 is CASRLDRGAGELFF. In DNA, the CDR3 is TGCGCCAGCAGACTGGACAGGGGGGCCGGGGAGCTGTTTTTT.